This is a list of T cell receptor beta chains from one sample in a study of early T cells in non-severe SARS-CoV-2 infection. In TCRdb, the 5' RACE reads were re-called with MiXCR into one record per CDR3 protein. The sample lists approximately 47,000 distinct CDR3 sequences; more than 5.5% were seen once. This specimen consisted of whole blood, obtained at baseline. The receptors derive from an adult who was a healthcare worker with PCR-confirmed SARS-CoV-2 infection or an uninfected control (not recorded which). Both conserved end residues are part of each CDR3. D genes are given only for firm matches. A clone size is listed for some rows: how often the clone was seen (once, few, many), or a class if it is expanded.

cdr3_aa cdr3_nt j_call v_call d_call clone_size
CASSLGGRVIAARRDEQFF TGTGCCAGCAGTTTGGGGGGGAGGGTGATAGCGGCCAGGCGAGATGAGCAGTTCTTC TRBJ2-1 TRBV28 TRBD2 NA
CASSLAGPDTQYF TGTGCCAGCAGCTTAGCGGGCCCAGATACGCAGTATTTT TRBJ2-3 TRBV5-4 NA few
CASSEFASPLHF TGTGCCAGCAGTGAGTTTGCCTCACCCCTCCACTTT TRBJ1-6 TRBV6-5 NA many
CASSLWRQNQGETQYF TGTGCCAGCAGTTTATGGAGACAGAATCAGGGAGAGACCCAGTACTTC TRBJ2-5 TRBV28 NA many
CATSLGGRTEAFF TGTGCCACCAGCCTCGGGGGGAGAACTGAAGCTTTCTTT TRBJ1-1 TRBV24-1 NA many
CASSYSGLEQYF TGTGCCAGCAGTTACTCTGGGTTAGAGCAGTACTTC TRBJ2-7 TRBV6-6 NA few
CSARAGGSVAREKLFF TGCAGTGCTAGAGCTGGGGGTTCGGTCGCGCGAGAAAAACTGTTTTTT TRBJ1-4 TRBV20-1 NA NA
CSVTSGRAAGEQFF TGCAGCGTCACTAGCGGGAGGGCCGCCGGTGAGCAGTTCTTC TRBJ2-1 TRBV29-1 TRBD2 many
CASSIGGSSYEQYF TGTGCCAGTAGTATCGGGGGGAGCTCCTACGAGCAGTACTTC TRBJ2-7 TRBV19 TRBD2 NA
CASSTRALGNEQFF TGTGCCAGCAGCACTCGGGCTTTAGGCAATGAGCAGTTCTTC TRBJ2-1 TRBV7-9 NA NA
CASSLLAGGQDTQYF TGTGCCAGCAGCTTACTAGCGGGAGGGCAAGATACGCAGTATTTT TRBJ2-3 TRBV7-9 TRBD2 many
CASSFSQYQETQYF TGTGCCAGCAGCTTTTCCCAGTACCAAGAGACCCAGTACTTC TRBJ2-5 TRBV7-9 NA many
CSVEGRRGRSSDYEQYF TGCAGCGTTGAAGGTCGGCGAGGACGATCATCCGACTACGAGCAGTACTTC TRBJ2-7 TRBV29-1 NA NA
CQSRPSSTDTQYF TGCCAGAGCCGGCCTTCTAGCACAGATACGCAGTATTTT TRBJ2-3 TRBV20-1 NA many
CASSLASTPYEQYF TGCGCCAGCAGCTTGGCGAGTACACCCTACGAGCAGTACTTC TRBJ2-7 TRBV5-1 NA NA
CASSFDRPRNSPLHF TGTGCCAGCAGTTTCGACAGGCCTAGGAATTCGCCCCTCCACTTT TRBJ1-6 TRBV27 NA NA
CASSLAPSGRFYEQYF TGTGCCAGCAGCTTGGCTCCCAGCGGGAGGTTCTACGAGCAGTACTTC TRBJ2-7 TRBV5-5 TRBD2 few
CASSTGTGYNEQFF TGTGCCAGCAGTACCGGGACAGGGTACAATGAGCAGTTCTTC TRBJ2-1 TRBV27 TRBD1 many
CATSDGLAGGYEQFF TGTGCCACCAGTGACGGACTAGCGGGAGGTTATGAGCAGTTCTTC TRBJ2-1 TRBV24-1 TRBD2 NA
CASSQEHRAGISNIQYF TGTGCCAGCAGCCAAGAGCACCGTGCAGGGATATCGAACATTCAGTACTTC TRBJ2-4 TRBV4-2 NA NA
CASSRQGSNQPQHF TGTGCCAGCAGTAGACAGGGATCCAATCAGCCCCAGCATTTT TRBJ1-5 TRBV12-3/TRBV12-4 TRBD1 NA
CSVGGPDSPLHF TGCAGCGTTGGAGGACCGGATTCACCCCTCCACTTT TRBJ1-6 TRBV29-1 NA few
CASSLRQGGEQYF TGTGCCAGCAGCTTGCGACAGGGAGGCGAGCAGTACTTC TRBJ2-7 TRBV7-3 NA many
CASSHNYNEQFF TGCGCCAGCAGCCATAACTACAATGAGCAGTTCTTC TRBJ2-1 TRBV4-3 NA few
CSVERGRETQYF TGCAGCGTTGAACGCGGGCGGGAGACCCAGTACTTC TRBJ2-5 TRBV29-1 NA many
CASSLKFLEQYF TGTGCCAGCAGTTTAAAGTTTCTGGAGCAGTACTTC TRBJ2-7 TRBV28 NA few
CASSSEGRSGTDTQYF TGCGCCAGCAGCTCGGAGGGGAGGAGCGGCACAGATACGCAGTATTTT TRBJ2-3 TRBV5-1 NA NA
CSASVGTGYGYTF TGCAGTGCTAGTGTAGGGACAGGGTATGGCTACACCTTC TRBJ1-2 TRBV20-1 TRBD1 NA
CASSQGYRGLGNQPQHF TGTGCCAGCAGCCAAGGGTACAGGGGGCTTGGCAATCAGCCCCAGCATTTT TRBJ1-5 TRBV14 TRBD1 NA
CASHTGGGEGEKLFF TGCGCCAGCCATACAGGGGGCGGGGAAGGCGAAAAACTGTTTTTT TRBJ1-4 TRBV5-1 TRBD1 NA
CASSQATSTNTGELFF TGTGCCAGCAGCCAAGCGACATCAACGAACACCGGGGAGCTGTTTTTT TRBJ2-2 TRBV4-2 NA few
CASSYAGTGGNQPQHF TGTGCCAGCAGTTACGCCGGGACAGGGGGAAATCAGCCCCAGCATTTT TRBJ1-5 TRBV6-2/TRBV6-3 TRBD1 few
CSVKDGQETQYF TGCAGCGTCAAGGACGGCCAAGAGACCCAGTACTTC TRBJ2-5 TRBV29-1 NA many
CASSLSGLRTSGLARTYEQYF TGTGCCAGCAGTTTATCTGGACTCAGGACTAGCGGGCTCGCGCGAACCTACGAGCAGTACTTC TRBJ2-7 TRBV27 TRBD2 many
CASSSLAKNIQYF TGTGCCAGCAGTAGTCTAGCCAAAAACATTCAGTACTTC TRBJ2-4 TRBV6-2/TRBV6-3 NA many
CASSRQGSSYEQYF TGTGCCAGCAGCCGACAGGGGAGCTCCTACGAGCAGTACTTC TRBJ2-7 TRBV5-4 TRBD1 few
CASSTQQGWANVLTF TGTGCCAGCAGTACGCAACAGGGTTGGGCCAACGTCCTGACTTTC TRBJ2-6 TRBV28 NA few
CASSATGSYNSPLHF TGTGCCAGCAGCGCCACAGGCTCTTATAATTCACCCCTCCACTTT TRBJ1-6 TRBV7-3 NA many
CASSFGRGAGELFF TGTGCCAGCAGCTTTGGACGAGGAGCCGGGGAGCTGTTTTTT TRBJ2-2 TRBV7-2 NA few
CASSLESHEQYF TGTGCCAGCAGTTTGGAGTCCCACGAGCAGTACTTC TRBJ2-7 TRBV12-3/TRBV12-4 NA NA
CSASPGQGRRGQPQHF TGCAGTGCGTCACCGGGACAGGGAAGGAGAGGCCAGCCCCAGCATTTT TRBJ1-5 TRBV20-1 TRBD1 NA
CASTKTNAEQFF TGTGCCAGCACCAAGACTAACGCCGAGCAGTTCTTC TRBJ2-1 TRBV6-2/TRBV6-3 NA NA